This T cell receptor (beta chain) was sequenced during a study of cytomegalovirus exposure and HLA in healthy donors. The study ran its PCR with 60 Vbeta and 13 Jbeta primers. The repertoire was sequenced with immunoSEQ multiplex PCR; TCRdb's copy has only in-frame clones and lacks some. The table includes around 97,000 clones, about three quarters detected once. For this clone: The target antigen is unknown.

V was clipped by 5 bases and J by 7 bases; unmatched bases: 6. This CDR3 is built from 14 residues. Germline CDR1 SGHTA, CDR2 FQGNSA. Findings and limits, study-wide: Equally common other TCR beta chains were less clonally expanded than HLA-associated ones, a later analysis found. Several V segments, TRBV6-2 and TRBV6-3 among them, could not be told apart and were dropped. In a later analysis, TCR beta V- and J-gene trimming was associated with a missense DCLRE1C variant. A list of around 160 TCR beta chains associated with cytomegalovirus was given.

The sequenced sample was PBMCs. This rearrangement joins TRBV7-2 to TRBJ2-1; 9 bases map to TRBD2. This clonotype was obtained from a man aged 40-49 years in good health and CMV-seronegative. This CDR3 is CASSPRGGGNEQFF. CDR3 coding DNA: TGTGCCAGCAGCCCGCGGGGGGGAGGAAATGAGCAGTTCTTC. Looking up the rest from reference TRBV7-2 and TRBJ2-1 gives the full variable domain: GAGVSQSPSNKVTEKGKDVELRCDPISGHTALYWYRQSLGQGLEFLIYFQGNSAPDKSGLPSDRFSAERTGGSVSTLTIQRTQQEDSAVYLCASSPRGGGNEQFFGPGTRLTVL.